Sequencing of this T cell receptor (beta chain) was carried out in a study of shared T cell receptors in the human thymus. This clone appeared once. TCRdb's copy holds only in-frame clones and misses some; the assay was immunoSEQ multiplex PCR. The sample holds 550,000 to 800,000 clones, approximately 83% seen once. The trim removed 2 bases at V and 1 base at J, leaving 9 bases unmatched. Germline lookup yields CDR1 LNHDA and CDR2 SQIVND (reference sequence). The CDR3 covers 18 residues. The sample also formed part of further work on human thymus T cells. This second report adds: The people who donated were healthy Finnish babies having corrective surgery for congenital heart defects. Thymus specimens were resections from corrective heart surgery. There appeared to be biased usage of V and J genes in thymic and blood repertoires. Thymic repertoires of unrelated individuals were reported in related research to overlap highly.

The chain employs TRBV19 and TRBJ2-3; 10 positions match TRBD1. Source material: thymocytes. The sequence derives from a girl in the first two years of life with a congenital heart defect. CDR3 loop: CASSIHPTGGECTDTQYF. In DNA form, the CDR3 reads TGTGCCAGTAGTATACACCCGACAGGGGGCGAGTGCACAGATACGCAGTATTTT.